This TCR beta chain was sequenced in a study of blood T cells in healthy people across ages. General study results and limits: Observed TCR beta diversity per million T cells went down as age went up. This fall followed a roughly linear course with age.

Comment on this clonotype: The antigen remains undetermined.

Through a sample-barcoded 5' primer and a J-beta primer mix, a second PCR was run for about 6 to 11 cycles. Every single cDNA molecule received a tag from a template-switch adaptor with 12 random nucleotides. One entry per CDR3 protein, called by TCRdb with MiXCR from the 5' RACE reads. The sample yields approximately 600,000 distinct CDR3 sequences, roughly three fifths seen once. The V gene's germline CDR1 is WNHNN and CDR2 SYGVQD (reference sequence). This CDR3 region has 17 residues. The chain links TRBV10-1 to TRBJ2-4; 8 bases are a match to TRBD2. The better agreement between TRBJ2-7 and the DNA end casts doubt on the J call. The specimen sequenced was blood. This TCR was sampled from a man in his sixties in good health. The CDR3 region has the DNA TGCGCCAGCAGTGAGTCGGATCGGGAGGGGCGCGACTACGAGCAGTACTTC. This gives the protein CASSESDREGRDYEQYF.